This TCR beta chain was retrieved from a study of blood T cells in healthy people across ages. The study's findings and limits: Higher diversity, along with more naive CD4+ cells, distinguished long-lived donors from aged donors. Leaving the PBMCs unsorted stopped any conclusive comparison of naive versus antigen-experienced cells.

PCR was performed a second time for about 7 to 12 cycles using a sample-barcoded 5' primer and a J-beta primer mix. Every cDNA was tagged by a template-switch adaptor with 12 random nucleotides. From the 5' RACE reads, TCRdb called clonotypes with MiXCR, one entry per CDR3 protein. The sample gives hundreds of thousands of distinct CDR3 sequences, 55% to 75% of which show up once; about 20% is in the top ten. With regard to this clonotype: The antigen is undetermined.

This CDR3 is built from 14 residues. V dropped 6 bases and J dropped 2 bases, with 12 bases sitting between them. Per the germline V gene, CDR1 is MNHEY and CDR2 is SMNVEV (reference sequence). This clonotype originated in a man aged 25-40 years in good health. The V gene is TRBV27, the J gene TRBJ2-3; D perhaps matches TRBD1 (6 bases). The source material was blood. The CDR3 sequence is CASRRGTFTDTQYF. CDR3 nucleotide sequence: TGTGCCAGCAGAAGGGGGACCTTCACAGATACGCAGTATTTT.